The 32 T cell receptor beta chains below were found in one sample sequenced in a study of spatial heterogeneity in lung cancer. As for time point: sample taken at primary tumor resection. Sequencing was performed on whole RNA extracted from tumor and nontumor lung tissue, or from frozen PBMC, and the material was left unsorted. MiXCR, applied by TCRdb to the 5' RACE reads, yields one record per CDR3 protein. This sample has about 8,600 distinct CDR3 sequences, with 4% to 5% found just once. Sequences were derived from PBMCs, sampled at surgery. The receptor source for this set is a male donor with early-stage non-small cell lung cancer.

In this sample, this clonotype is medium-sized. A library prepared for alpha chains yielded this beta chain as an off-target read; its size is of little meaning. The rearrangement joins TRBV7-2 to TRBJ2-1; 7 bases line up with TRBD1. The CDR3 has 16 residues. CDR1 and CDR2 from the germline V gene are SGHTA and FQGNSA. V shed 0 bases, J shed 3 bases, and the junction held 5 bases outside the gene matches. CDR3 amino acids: CASSLALTGHYNEQFF. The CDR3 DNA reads TGTGCCAGCAGCTTAGCTTTGACAGGGCACTACAATGAGCAGTTCTTC.

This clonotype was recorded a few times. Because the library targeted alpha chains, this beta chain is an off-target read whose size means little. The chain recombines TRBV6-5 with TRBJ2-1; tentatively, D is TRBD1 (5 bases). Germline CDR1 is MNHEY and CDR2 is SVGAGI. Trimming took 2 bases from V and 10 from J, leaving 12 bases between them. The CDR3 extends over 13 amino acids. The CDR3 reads CASSYKRGGEQFF. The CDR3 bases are TGTGCCAGCAGTTACAAAAGGGGCGGCGAGCAGTTCTTC.

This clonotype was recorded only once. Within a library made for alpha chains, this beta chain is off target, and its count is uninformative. The CDR3 coding sequence is TGCGCCAGCAGCTTGACCATTTCCGGGGCGGGTTCCTACGAGCAGTACTTC. Amino acid sequence: CASSLTISGAGSYEQYF. V usage is TRBV5-1 and J usage is TRBJ2-7; either TRBD1 or TRBD2 may fit D (5 bases each). Germline CDR1 SGHRS, CDR2 YFSETQ. Trimming left V 1 base short and J 1 base short, with 18 bases between. The CDR3 sequence is 17 residues long.

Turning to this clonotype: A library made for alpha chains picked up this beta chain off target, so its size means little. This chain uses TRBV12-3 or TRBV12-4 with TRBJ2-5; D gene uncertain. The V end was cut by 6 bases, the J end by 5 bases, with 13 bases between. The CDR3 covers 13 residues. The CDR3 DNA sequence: TGTGCCAGCAGCCGTGGAAGTGTCGAGACCCAGTACTTC. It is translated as CASSRGSVETQYF.

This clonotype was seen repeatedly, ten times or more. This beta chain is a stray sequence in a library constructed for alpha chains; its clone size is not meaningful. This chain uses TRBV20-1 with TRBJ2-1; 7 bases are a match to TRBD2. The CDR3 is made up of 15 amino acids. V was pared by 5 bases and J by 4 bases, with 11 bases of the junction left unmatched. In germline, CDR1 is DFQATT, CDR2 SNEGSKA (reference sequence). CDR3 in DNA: TGCAGTGCTGGCCCGGGGGGAGGGGTGTACAATGAGCAGTTCTTC. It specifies CSAGPGGGVYNEQFF.

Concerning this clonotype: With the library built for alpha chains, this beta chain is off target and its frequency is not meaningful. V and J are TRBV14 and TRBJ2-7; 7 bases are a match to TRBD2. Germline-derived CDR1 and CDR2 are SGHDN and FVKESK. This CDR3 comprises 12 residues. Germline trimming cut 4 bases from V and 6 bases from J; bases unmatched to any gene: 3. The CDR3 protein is CASSRIAGEQYF. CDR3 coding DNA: TGTGCCAGCAGCCGGATAGCGGGCGAGCAGTACTTC.

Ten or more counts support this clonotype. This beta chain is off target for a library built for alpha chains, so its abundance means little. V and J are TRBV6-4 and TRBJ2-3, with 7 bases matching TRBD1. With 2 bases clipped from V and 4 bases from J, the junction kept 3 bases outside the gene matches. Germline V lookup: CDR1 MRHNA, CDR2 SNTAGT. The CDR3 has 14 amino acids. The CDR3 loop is CASSDAQGADTQYF. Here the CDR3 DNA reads TGTGCCAGCAGTGACGCTCAGGGGGCAGATACGCAGTATTTT.

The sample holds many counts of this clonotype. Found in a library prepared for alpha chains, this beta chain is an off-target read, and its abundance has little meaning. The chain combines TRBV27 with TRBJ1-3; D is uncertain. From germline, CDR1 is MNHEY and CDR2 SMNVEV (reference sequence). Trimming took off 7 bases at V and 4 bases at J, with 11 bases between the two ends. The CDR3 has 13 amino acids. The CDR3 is CASKKSTGNTIYF. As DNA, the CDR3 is TGTGCCAGCAAAAAATCGACAGGAAACACCATATATTTT.

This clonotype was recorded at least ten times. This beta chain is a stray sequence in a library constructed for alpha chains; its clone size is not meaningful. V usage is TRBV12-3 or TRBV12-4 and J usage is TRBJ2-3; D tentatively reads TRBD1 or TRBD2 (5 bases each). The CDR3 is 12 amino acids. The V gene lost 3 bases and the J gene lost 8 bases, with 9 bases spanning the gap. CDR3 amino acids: CASSFRGATQYF. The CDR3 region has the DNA TGTGCCAGCAGTTTTCGGGGCGCTACGCAGTATTTT.

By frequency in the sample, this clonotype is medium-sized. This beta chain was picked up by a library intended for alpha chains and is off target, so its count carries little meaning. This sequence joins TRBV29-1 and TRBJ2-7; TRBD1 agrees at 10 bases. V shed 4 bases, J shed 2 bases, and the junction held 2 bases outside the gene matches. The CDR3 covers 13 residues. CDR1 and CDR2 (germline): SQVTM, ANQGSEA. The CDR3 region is CSVAGQGAYEQYF. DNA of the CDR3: TGCAGCGTTGCCGGACAGGGGGCCTACGAGCAGTACTTC.

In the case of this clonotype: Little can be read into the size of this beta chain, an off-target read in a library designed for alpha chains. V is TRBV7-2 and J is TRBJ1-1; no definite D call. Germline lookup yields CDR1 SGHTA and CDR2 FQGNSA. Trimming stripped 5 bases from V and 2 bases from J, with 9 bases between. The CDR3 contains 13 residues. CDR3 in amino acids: CASSRLRNTEAFF. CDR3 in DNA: TGTGCCAGCAGCCGTCTGCGAAACACTGAAGCTTTCTTT.

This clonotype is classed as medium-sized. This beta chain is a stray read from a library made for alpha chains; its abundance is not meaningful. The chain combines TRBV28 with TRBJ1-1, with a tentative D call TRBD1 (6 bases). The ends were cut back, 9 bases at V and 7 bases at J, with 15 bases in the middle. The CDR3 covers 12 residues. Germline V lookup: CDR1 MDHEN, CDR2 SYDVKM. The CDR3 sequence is CASLAGGVEAFF. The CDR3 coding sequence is TGTGCCAGTCTGGCCGGGGGCGTTGAAGCTTTCTTT.

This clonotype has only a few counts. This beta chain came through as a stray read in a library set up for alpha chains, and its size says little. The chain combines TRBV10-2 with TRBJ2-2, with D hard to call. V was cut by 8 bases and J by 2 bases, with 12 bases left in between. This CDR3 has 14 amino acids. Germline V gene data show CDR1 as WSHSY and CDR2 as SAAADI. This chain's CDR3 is CASRDLVNTGELFF. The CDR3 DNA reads TGCGCCAGCCGAGACCTTGTCAACACCGGGGAGCTGTTTTTT.

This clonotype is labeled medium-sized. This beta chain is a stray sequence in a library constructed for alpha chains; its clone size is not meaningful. CDR3 nucleotide sequence: TGCGCCAGCAGAGATTTCTTGGGACTAGCGTGGGATACGCAGTATTTT. Protein sequence: CASRDFLGLAWDTQYF. The V call is TRBV10-2, the J call TRBJ2-3, with 10 bases fitting TRBD2. The CDR3 contains 16 residues. The J segment lost 6 bases and the V segment lost 6 bases, leaving 12 bases of the junction unmatched. The germline CDR1 and CDR2 sequences are WSHSY and SAAADI.

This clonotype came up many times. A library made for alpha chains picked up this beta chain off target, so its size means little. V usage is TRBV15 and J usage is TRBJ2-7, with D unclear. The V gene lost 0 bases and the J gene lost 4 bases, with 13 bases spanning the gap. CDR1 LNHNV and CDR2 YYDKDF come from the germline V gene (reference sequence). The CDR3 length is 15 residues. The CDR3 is CATSRDTIRGYEQYF. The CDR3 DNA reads TGTGCCACCAGCAGAGATACGATTAGAGGATACGAGCAGTACTTC.

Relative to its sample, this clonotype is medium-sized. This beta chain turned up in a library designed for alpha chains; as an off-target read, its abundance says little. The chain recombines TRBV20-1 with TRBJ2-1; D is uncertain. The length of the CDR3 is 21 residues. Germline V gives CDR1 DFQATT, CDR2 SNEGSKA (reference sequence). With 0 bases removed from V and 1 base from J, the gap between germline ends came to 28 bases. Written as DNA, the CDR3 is TGCAGTGCTAGAGACACCCGCTGGACCGAAGCCCTTAGTAGTTCCTACAATGAGCAGTTCTTC. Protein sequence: CSARDTRWTEALSSSYNEQFF.

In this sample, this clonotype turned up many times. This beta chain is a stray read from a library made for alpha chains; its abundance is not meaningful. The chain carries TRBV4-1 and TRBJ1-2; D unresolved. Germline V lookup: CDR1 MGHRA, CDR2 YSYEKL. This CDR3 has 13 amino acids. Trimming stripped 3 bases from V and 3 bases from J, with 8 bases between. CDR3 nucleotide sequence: TGCGCCAGCAGCCAGGAGAGTTACTATGGCTACACCTTC. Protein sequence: CASSQESYYGYTF.

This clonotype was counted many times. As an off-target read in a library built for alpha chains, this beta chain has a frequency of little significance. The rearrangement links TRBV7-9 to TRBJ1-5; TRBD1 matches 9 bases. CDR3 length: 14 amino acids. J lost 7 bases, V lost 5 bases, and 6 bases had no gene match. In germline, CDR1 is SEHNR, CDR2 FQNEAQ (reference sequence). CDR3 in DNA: TGTGCCAGCAGCATGGGACAGGGAGGCCAGCCCCAGCATTTT. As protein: CASSMGQGGQPQHF.

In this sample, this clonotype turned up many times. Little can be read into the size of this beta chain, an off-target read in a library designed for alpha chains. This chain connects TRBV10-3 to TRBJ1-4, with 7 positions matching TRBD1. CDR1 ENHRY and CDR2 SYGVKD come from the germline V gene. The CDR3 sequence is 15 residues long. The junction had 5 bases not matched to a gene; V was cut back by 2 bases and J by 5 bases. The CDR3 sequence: CAISEPGQMNEKLFF. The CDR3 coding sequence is TGTGCCATCAGTGAGCCGGGACAGATGAATGAAAAACTGTTTTTT.

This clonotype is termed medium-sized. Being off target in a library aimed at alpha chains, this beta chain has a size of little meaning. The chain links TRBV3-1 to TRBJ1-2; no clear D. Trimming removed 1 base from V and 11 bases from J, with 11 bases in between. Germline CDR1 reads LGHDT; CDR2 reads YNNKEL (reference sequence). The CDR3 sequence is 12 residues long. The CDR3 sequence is CASSQAESGYTF. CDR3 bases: TGTGCCAGCAGCCAAGCCGAGAGTGGATACACCTTC.

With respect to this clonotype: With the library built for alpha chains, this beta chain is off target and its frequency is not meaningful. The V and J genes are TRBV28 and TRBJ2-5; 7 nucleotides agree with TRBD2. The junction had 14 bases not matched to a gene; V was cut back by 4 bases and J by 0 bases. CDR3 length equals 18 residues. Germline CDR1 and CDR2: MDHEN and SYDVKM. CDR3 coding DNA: TGTGCCAGCAGTTCCCCACCGGGAGGACAAGGGTACCAAGAGACCCAGTACTTC. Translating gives CASSSPPGGQGYQETQYF.

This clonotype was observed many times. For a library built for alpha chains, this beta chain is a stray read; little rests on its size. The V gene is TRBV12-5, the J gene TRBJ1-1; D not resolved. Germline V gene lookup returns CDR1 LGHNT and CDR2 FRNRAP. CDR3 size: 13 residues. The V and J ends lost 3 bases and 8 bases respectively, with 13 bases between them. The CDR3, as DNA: TGTGCTAGTGGTTTACCCCCCCAAGGGGAAGCTTTCTTT. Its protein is CASGLPPQGEAFF. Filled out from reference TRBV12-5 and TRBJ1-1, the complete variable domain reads DARVTQTPRHKVTEMGQEVTMRCQPILGHNTVFWYRQTMMQGLELLAYFRNRAPLDDSGMPKDRFSAEMPDATLATLKIQPSEPRDSAVYFCASGLPPQGEAFFGQGTRLTVV.

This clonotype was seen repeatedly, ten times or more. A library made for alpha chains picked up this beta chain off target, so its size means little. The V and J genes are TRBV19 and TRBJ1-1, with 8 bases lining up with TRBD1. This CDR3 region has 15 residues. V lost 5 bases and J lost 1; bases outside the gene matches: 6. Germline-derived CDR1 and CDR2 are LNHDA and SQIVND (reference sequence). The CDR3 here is CASSPPGTGNTEAFF. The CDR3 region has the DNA TGTGCCAGTAGTCCCCCCGGGACAGGGAACACTGAAGCTTTCTTT.

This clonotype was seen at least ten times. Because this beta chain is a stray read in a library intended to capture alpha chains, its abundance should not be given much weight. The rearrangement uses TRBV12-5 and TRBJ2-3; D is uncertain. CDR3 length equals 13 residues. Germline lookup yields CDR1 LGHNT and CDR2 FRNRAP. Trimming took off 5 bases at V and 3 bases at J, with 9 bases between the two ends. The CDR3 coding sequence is TGTGCTAGTGGTATCAGACTGACAGATACGCAGTATTTT. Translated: CASGIRLTDTQYF.

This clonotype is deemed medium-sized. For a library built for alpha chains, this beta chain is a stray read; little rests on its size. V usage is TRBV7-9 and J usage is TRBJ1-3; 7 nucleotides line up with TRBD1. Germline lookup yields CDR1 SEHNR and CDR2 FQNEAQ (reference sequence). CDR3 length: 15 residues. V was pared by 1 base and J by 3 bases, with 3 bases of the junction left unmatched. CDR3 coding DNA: TGTGCCAGCAGCTTAGAACAGGGGCGTGGAAACACCATATATTTT. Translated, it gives CASSLEQGRGNTIYF.

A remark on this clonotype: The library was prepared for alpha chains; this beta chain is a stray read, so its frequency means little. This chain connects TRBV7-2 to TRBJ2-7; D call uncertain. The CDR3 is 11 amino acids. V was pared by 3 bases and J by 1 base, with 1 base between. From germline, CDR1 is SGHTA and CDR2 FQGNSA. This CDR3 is CASSFSYEQYF. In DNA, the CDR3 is TGTGCCAGCAGCTTTTCCTACGAGCAGTACTTC.

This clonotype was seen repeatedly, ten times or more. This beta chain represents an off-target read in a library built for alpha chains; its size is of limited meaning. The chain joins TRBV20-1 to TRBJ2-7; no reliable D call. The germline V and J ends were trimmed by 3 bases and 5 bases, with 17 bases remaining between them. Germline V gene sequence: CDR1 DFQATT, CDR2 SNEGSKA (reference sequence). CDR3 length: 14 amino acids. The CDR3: CSASGQLNSDEQYV. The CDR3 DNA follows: TGCAGTGCTAGTGGCCAACTTAACAGTGACGAGCAGTACGTC.

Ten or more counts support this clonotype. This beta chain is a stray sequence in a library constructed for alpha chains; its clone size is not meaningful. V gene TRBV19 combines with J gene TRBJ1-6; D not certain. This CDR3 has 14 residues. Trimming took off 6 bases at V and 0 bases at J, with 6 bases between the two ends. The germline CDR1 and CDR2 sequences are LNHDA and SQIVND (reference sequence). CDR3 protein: CASRGSSYNSPLHF. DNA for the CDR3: TGTGCCAGTAGAGGGAGCTCCTATAATTCACCCCTCCACTTT. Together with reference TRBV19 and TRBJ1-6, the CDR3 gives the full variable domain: DGGITQSPKYLFRKEGQNVTLSCEQNLNHDAMYWYRQDPGQGLRLIYYSQIVNDFQKGDIAEGYSVSREKKESFPLTVTSAQKNPTAFYLCASRGSSYNSPLHFGNGTRLTVT.

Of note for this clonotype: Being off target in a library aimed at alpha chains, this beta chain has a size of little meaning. In DNA form, the CDR3 reads TGTGCCAGCAGCCATGGGACAGGAGATGGCTACACCTTC. Its protein product is CASSHGTGDGYTF. This chain connects TRBV3-1 to TRBJ1-2, with 8 nucleotides matching TRBD1. The CDR3 spans 13 residues. The germline V gene has CDR1 LGHDT and CDR2 YNNKEL (reference sequence). J was trimmed by 6 bases and V by 3 bases; bases with no gene match: 3.

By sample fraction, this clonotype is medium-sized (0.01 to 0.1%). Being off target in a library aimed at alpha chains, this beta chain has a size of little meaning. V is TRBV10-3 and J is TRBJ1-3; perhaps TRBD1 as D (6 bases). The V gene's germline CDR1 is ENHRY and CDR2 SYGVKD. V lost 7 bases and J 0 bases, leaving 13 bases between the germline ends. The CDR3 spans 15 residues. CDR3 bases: TGTGCCATCATGCGTACAGGGACCTCTGGAAACACCATATATTTT. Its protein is CAIMRTGTSGNTIYF.

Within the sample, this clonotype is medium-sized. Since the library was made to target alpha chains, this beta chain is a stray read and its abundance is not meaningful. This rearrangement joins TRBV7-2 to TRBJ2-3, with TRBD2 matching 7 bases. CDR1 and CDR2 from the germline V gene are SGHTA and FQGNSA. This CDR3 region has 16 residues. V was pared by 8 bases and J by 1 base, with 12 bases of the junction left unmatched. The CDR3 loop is CASSPSPAGRTDTQYF. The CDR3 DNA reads TGTGCCAGCTCCCCTTCCCCAGCGGGGCGCACAGATACGCAGTATTTT.

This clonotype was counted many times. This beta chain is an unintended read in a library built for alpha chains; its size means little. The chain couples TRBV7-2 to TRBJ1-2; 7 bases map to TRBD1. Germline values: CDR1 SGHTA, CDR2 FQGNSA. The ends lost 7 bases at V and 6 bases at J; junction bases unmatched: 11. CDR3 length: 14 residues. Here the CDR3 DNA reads TGTGCCAGCACCCTCGGACCACAGGGGAATGGCTACACCTTC. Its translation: CASTLGPQGNGYTF.